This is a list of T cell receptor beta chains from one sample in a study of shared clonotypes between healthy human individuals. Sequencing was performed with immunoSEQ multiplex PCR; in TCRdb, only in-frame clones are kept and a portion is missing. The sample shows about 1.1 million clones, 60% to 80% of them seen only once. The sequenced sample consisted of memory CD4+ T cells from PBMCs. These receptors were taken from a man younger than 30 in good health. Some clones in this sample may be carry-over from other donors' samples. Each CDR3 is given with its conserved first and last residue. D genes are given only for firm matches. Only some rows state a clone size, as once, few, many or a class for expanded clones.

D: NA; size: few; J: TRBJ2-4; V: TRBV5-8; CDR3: CASSSILQELGPF; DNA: TGTGCCAGCAGCTCTATATTACAGGAATTGGGGCCCTTC
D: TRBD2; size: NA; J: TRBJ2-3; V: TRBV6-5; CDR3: CASSYVAGGKADTQYF; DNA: TGTGCCAGCAGTTATGTAGCGGGAGGGAAGGCAGATACGCAGTATTTT
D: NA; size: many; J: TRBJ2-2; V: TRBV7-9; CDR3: CASSFGTETGELFF; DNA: TGTGCCAGCAGCTTTGGGACTGAAACCGGGGAGCTGTTTTTT
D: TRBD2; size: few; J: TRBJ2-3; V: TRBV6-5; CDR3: CASSYWASGSRTQYF; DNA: TGTGCCAGCAGTTATTGGGCTAGCGGGAGTCGTACGCAGTATTTT
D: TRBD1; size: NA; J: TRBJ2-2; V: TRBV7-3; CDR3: CASSQTGTGQTGELFF; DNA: TGTGCCAGCAGCCAGACCGGGACAGGGCAAACCGGGGAGCTGTTTTTT
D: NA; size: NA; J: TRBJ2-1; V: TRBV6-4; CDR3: CASSEDPGTPRQFF; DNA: TGTGCCAGCAGTGAGGACCCCGGGACCCCAAGGCAGTTCTTC
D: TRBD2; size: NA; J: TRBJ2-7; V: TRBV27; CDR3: CASSLWSGGTGEQYF; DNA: TGTGCCAGCAGTTTATGGTCGGGAGGCACCGGCGAGCAGTACTTC
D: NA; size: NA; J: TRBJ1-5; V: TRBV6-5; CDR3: CASSYSRSNQPQHF; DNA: TGTGCCAGCAGTTACTCGAGGAGCAATCAGCCCCAGCATTTT
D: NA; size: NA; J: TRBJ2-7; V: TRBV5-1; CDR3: CASSSDWSEQYF; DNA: TGCGCCAGCAGCTCCGACTGGAGCGAGCAGTACTTC
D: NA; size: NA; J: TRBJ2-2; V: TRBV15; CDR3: CATSLDTGELFF; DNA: TGTGCCACCAGCCTAGACACCGGGGAGCTGTTTTTT
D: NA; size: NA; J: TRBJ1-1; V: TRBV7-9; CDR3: CASSLEYSGSLMNTEAFF; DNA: TGTGCCAGCAGCTTAGAGTACTCTGGCAGCCTCATGAACACTGAAGCTTTCTTT
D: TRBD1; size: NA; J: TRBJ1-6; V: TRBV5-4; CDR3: CASSGEGQGGQNSPLHF; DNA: TGTGCCAGCAGCGGAGAAGGACAGGGCGGCCAAAATTCACCCCTCCACTTT
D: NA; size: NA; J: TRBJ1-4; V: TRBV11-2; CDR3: CASSSLRGTTNEKLFF; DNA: TGTGCCAGCAGCTCCCTAAGGGGCACGACTAATGAAAAACTGTTTTTT
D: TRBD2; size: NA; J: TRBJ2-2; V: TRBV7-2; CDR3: CASGTSGNTGELFF; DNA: TGTGCCAGCGGGACTAGCGGGAACACCGGGGAGCTGTTTTTT
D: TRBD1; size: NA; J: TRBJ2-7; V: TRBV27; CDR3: CASSYPGQGAEQYF; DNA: TGTGCCAGCAGTTACCCGGGACAGGGGGCCGAGCAGTACTTC
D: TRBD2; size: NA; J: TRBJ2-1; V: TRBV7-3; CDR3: CASGASGSHEQFF; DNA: TGTGCCAGCGGGGCTAGCGGGAGTCATGAGCAGTTCTTC
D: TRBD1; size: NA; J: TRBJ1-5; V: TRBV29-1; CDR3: CSVGTGGQPQHF; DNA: TGCAGCGTGGGGACAGGCGGACAGCCCCAGCATTTT
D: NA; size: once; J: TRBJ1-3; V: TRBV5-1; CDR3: CASTPSEGNTIYF; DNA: TGCGCCAGCACCCCATCTGAGGGAAACACCATATATTTT
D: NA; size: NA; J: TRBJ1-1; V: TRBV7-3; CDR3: CASSPNPTVIGTEAFF; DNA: TGTGCCAGCAGCCCTAACCCGACAGTAATTGGGACTGAAGCTTTCTTT
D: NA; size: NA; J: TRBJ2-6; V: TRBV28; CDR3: CASSFANVLTF; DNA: TGTGCCAGCAGTTTCGCCAACGTCCTGACTTTC
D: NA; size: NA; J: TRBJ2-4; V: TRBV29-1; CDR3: CSVENRGSDIQYF; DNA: TGCAGCGTTGAAAATCGGGGGTCGGACATTCAGTACTTC
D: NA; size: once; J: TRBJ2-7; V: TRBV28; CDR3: CASSPALTYEQYF; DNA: TGTGCCAGCAGTCCGGCCCTCACCTACGAGCAGTACTTC
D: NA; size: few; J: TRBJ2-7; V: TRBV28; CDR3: CASSVTGGASSYEQYF; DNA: TGTGCCAGCAGTGTCACTGGGGGAGCAAGCTCCTACGAGCAGTACTTC
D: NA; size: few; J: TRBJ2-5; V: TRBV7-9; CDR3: CASSLRTGELQETQYF; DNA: TGTGCCAGCAGCTTAAGGACGGGAGAATTACAAGAGACCCAGTACTTC
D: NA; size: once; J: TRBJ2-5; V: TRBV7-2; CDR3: CASSQTQQVTQYF; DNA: TGTGCCAGCAGTCAAACCCAGCAGGTGACCCAGTACTTC
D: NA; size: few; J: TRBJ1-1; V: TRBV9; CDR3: CASSVGSSHTEAFF; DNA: TGTGCCAGCAGCGTAGGATCGAGTCACACTGAAGCTTTCTTT
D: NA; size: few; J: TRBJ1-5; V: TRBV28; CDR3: CASIQGLLNRPQHF; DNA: TGTGCCAGCATCCAAGGACTCCTCAATAGGCCCCAGCATTTT
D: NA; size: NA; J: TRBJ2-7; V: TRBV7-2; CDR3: CASSLFLSEQYF; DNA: TGTGCCAGCAGCTTATTTTTGTCTGAGCAGTACTTC
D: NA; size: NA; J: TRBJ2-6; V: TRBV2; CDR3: CASSAVPSGANVLTF; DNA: TGTGCCAGCAGCGCCGTACCCTCTGGGGCCAACGTCCTGACTTTC
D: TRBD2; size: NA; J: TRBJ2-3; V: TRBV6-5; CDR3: CASRGTSGRPDTQYF; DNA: TGTGCCAGCAGGGGGACTAGCGGGAGACCAGATACGCAGTATTTT
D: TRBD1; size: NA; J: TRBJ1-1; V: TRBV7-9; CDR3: CASSWDRGSTEVFF; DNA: TGTGCCAGCAGCTGGGACAGGGGTTCCACTGAAGTTTTCTTT
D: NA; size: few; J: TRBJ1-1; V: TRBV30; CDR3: CAWSLENTEAFF; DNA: TGTGCCTGGAGTCTTGAGAACACTGAAGCTTTCTTT
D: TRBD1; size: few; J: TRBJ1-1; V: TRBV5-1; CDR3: CASSLGQGATEAFF; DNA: TGCGCCAGCAGCCTCGGACAGGGGGCCACTGAAGCTTTCTTT
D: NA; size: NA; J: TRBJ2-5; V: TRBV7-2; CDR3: CASSLAVLQIQETQYF; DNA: TGTGCCAGCAGCTTAGCGGTCCTCCAGATCCAAGAGACCCAGTACTTC
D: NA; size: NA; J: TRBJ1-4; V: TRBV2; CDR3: CASSRTRREEKLFF; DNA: TGTGCCAGCAGTCGGACCAGGAGGGAGGAAAAACTGTTTTTT
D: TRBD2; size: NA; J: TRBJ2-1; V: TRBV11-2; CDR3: CASSSRGLGSYNEQFF; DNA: TGTGCCAGCAGCTCGCGGGGGTTGGGGTCCTACAATGAGCAGTTCTTC
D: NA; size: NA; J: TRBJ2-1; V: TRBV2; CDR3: CASRSLVVEQFF; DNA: TGTGCCAGCAGATCACTAGTGGTTGAGCAGTTCTTC
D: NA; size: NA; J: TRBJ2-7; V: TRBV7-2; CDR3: CASSLARDSLALDEQYF; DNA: TGTGCCAGCAGCTTAGCGAGGGACTCCCTGGCACTGGACGAGCAGTACTTC
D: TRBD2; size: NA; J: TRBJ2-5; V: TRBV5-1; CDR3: CASSAWTSGRGGETQYF; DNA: TGCGCCAGCAGCGCCTGGACTAGCGGGAGGGGTGGGGAGACCCAGTACTTC
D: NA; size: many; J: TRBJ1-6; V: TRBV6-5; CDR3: CASGAGYSPLHF; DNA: TGTGCCAGCGGGGCGGGGTATTCACCCCTCCACTTT
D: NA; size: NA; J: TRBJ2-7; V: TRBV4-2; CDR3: CASSHPGGAYEQYF; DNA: TGTGCCAGCAGCCACCCAGGGGGGGCCTACGAGCAGTACTTC
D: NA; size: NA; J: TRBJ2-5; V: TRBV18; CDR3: CASSPQTGAGRWKTQYF; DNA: TGTGCCAGCTCTCCTCAAACTGGAGCAGGCCGTTGGAAGACCCAGTACTTC
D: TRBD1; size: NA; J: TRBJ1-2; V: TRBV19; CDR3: CASSSRTGGSYGYTF; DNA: TGTGCCAGTAGTTCCCGGACAGGGGGTAGCTATGGCTACACCTTC
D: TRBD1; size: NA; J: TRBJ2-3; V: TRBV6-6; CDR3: CASSTQGVDTQYF; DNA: TGTGCCAGCAGTACACAGGGGGTAGATACGCAGTATTTT
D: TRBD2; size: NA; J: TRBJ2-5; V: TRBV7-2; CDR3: CASSFLAGAETQYF; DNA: TGTGCCAGCAGCTTCCTAGCGGGAGCAGAGACCCAGTACTTC
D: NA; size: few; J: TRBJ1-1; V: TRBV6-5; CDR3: CAASRGMNTEAFF; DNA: TGTGCCGCGTCGAGGGGGATGAACACTGAAGCTTTCTTT
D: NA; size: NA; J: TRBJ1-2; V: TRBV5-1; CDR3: CASGRENYGYTF; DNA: TGCGCCTCTGGGAGGGAGAACTATGGCTACACCTTC
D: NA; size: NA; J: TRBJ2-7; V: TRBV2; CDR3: CASSDFTFYEQYF; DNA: TGTGCCAGCAGTGATTTTACCTTCTACGAGCAGTACTTC
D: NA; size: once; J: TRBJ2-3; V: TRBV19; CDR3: CASRDSGRYTDTQYF; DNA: TGTGCCAGTAGGGATAGCGGACGCTACACAGATACGCAGTATTTT
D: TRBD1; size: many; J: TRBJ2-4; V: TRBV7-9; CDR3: CASSKAGTGKNIQYF; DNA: TGTGCCAGCAGCAAAGCCGGGACAGGGAAAAACATTCAGTACTTC
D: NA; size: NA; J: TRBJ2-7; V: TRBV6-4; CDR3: CASSSDGAGEQYF; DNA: TGTGCCAGCAGTTCTGACGGCGCGGGAGAGCAGTACTTC